This T cell receptor beta chain derives from a study of cytotoxic CD8 clonotypes in ibrutinib-treated CLL. Study details: Results showed 25 or so partial and 2 complete responses; following median roughly 68 months, around 14 remained remitted, roughly 12 advanced. Study results and limitations: Sustained-remission and progressing patients' sampling times differed. Clonality increased at ibrutinib response, then returned toward baseline at progression.

Remarks on this clone: Its antigen is currently unknown.

A 1 in 200,000 to 1 in 1 million T cell depth was the sequencing target. Assay: immunoSEQ multiplex PCR; the TCRdb copy retains only in-frame clones and omits some. Altogether about 250,000 clones are present, 70% being singletons, with the ten largest covering 15%. The sequence came from a human donor with chronic lymphocytic leukemia. The sample here was PBMCs, taken after 24 months of ibrutinib treatment.

CDR3 in amino acids: CASRLRSRTAYLALLNEQFF. The CDR3 coding sequence is TGTGCCAGCAGACTCAGGAGTCGGACGGCCTATCTGGCTCTACTCAATGAGCAGTTCTTC. The chain is built from TRBV21-1 and TRBJ2-1. TRBV21-1 is described as a pseudogene. The CDR3 length is 20 residues.